This T cell receptor beta chain is drawn from a study of blood T cell repertoires in COVID-19. Whole-study context: Sources were T cells, B-cell-depleted T cells, or PBMCs; the material itself was cDNA or gDNA.

The method was immunoSEQ multiplex PCR; TCRdb's version includes in-frame clones alone and lacks a portion of them. The profile covers around 240,000 clones, with approximately 85% appearing a single time and about 1.9% taken by the ten largest. The germline CDR1 and CDR2 sequences are SSHAT and FNYEAQ (reference sequence). This CDR3 spans 18 amino acids. In regard to this clone: Germline and junction disagree at one end, which may indicate a read error.

The receptor comes from a woman in her forties or fifties who had recovered from COVID-19. The sequencing input was PBMCs or T cells enriched from blood (not recorded which). This chain joins TRBV7-7 and TRBJ1-2; D is perhaps TRBD1 (6 bases). The CDR3 DNA follows: TGTGCTAGCAGCTTATATTTCCCCACCAGGGGCCGGGTCTATGGCTACACCTTC. This translates into CASSLYFPTRGRVYGYTF.